These 30 T cell receptor beta chains originate from one sample sequenced in a study of blood T cells in healthy people across ages. The authors ran a second PCR of 7 to 11 cycles using a sample-barcoded 5' primer and a J-beta primer mix. TCRdb ran MiXCR on the 5' RACE reads and lists one entry per CDR3 protein. The data hold 1.4 million or so distinct CDR3 sequences, with approximately 42% observed a single time. The sample consisted of blood. These receptors were taken from a young woman in good health.

The V and J genes are TRBV7-6 and TRBJ2-5; tentatively, D is TRBD2 (5 bases). The CDR3 is 15 residues long. V lost 2 bases, J lost 1 base, and 11 bases lay in between. CDR1 and CDR2 from the germline V gene are SGHVS and FNYEAQ. DNA of the CDR3: TGTGCCAGCAGCTTATTCGGTCGGGGCCAAGAGACCCAGTACTTC. It is translated as CASSLFGRGQETQYF.

This sequence joins TRBV9 and TRBJ1-1; D gene unclear. Trimming cost V 4 bases and J 6 bases, with 13 bases left between them. The germline CDR1 and CDR2 sequences are SGDLS and YYNGEE. The length of the CDR3 is 13 residues. The CDR3 nucleotides read TGTGCCAGCAGCCCCTCCGGGTACCCTGAAGCTTTCTTT. Amino acid sequence: CASSPSGYPEAFF. The variable domain in full, with the rest retrieved from reference TRBV9 and TRBJ1-1, is DSGVTQTPKHLITATGQRVTLRCSPRSGDLSVYWYQQSLDQGLQFLIQYYNGEERAKGNILERFSAQQFPDLHSELNLSSLELGDSALYFCASSPSGYPEAFFGQGTRLTVV.

This clonotype was seen a handful of times. This chain joins TRBV5-1 and TRBJ2-7; D not resolved. Trimming took 0 bases from V and 10 from J, leaving 17 bases between them. Germline V lookup: CDR1 SGHRS, CDR2 YFSETQ. The CDR3 covers 14 residues. The CDR3 DNA sequence: TGCGCCAGCAGCTTGGTGGAACACCGTTTTGAACAGTACTTC. It is translated as CASSLVEHRFEQYF.

The CDR3 sequence is CSARDPVKETQYF. In DNA form, the CDR3 reads TGCAGTGCTAGAGACCCCGTGAAAGAGACCCAGTACTTC. V and J are TRBV20-1 and TRBJ2-5; D uncertain. Per the germline V gene, CDR1 is DFQATT and CDR2 is SNEGSKA (reference sequence). The length of the CDR3 is 13 residues. V shed 0 bases and J shed 3 bases, with 8 bases lying between them.

Only a few counts were recorded for this clonotype. This chain joins TRBV12-3 or TRBV12-4 and TRBJ2-7; 8 positions agree with TRBD1. V shed 3 bases and J 1 base; nucleotides not matched to a gene: 11. CDR3 length equals 17 residues. CDR3 nucleotides: TGTGCCAGCAGTTTCCGGGTTTGGGACAGGCCGTCCTACGAGCAGTACTTC. Its translation is CASSFRVWDRPSYEQYF.

This clonotype was seen a few times. This chain joins TRBV9 and TRBJ2-1; 10 bases align to TRBD1. The CDR3 totals 16 residues. Germline V lookup: CDR1 SGDLS, CDR2 YYNGEE. With 0 bases clipped from V and 9 bases from J, the junction kept 9 bases outside the gene matches. The CDR3, as DNA: TGTGCCAGCAGCGTAGCCTTGGGACAGGGGCAGGTTGAGCAGTTCTTC. The encoded protein is CASSVALGQGQVEQFF. The complete variable domain, with remaining parts taken from reference TRBV9 and TRBJ2-1, reads DSGVTQTPKHLITATGQRVTLRCSPRSGDLSVYWYQQSLDQGLQFLIQYYNGEERAKGNILERFSAQQFPDLHSELNLSSLELGDSALYFCASSVALGQGQVEQFFGPGTRLTVL.

This clonotype showed up just a few times. The chain couples TRBV4-1 to TRBJ2-3, with a weak D call TRBD2 (6 bases). Trimming took 4 bases from V and 8 from J, leaving 16 bases between them. Germline-derived CDR1 and CDR2 are MGHRA and YSYEKL. The CDR3 has 14 amino acids. CDR3 amino acids: CASSPLGLRGTQYF. CDR3 DNA: TGCGCCAGCAGCCCTCTGGGACTGAGGGGTACGCAGTATTTT.

In this sample, this clonotype turned up a few times. The chain carries TRBV29-1 and TRBJ2-7; 7 nucleotides match TRBD2. The germline V gene encodes CDR1 SQVTM and CDR2 ANQGSEA. The CDR3 has 12 residues. Losses at the gene ends were 5 bases for V and 6 bases for J; bases not matched to a gene: 7. CDR3 DNA: TGCAGCGTTCTCATGAGCGGGGTCGAGCAGTACTTC. The encoded protein is CSVLMSGVEQYF.

V usage is TRBV15 and J usage is TRBJ1-3; a weak D match, TRBD1 (6 bases). The CDR3 length is 16 residues. Deletions cut 0 bases from V and 2 bases from J, with 11 bases between. Germline V gives CDR1 LNHNV, CDR2 YYDKDF (reference sequence). The CDR3 region is CATSRDRGAPGNTIYF. The CDR3 nucleotides read TGTGCCACCAGCAGAGATAGGGGGGCCCCTGGAAACACCATATATTTT.

This clonotype was counted a single time. The genes are TRBV20-1 and TRBJ1-3; D gene unclear. Germline V CDR1 and CDR2: DFQATT, SNEGSKA (reference sequence). The CDR3 length is 14 residues. V was cut by 1 base and J by 0 bases, with 7 bases left in between. CDR3 region: CSARVASSGNTIYF. Here the CDR3 DNA reads TGCAGTGCTAGAGTGGCTAGCTCTGGAAACACCATATATTTT.

This clonotype turned up a few times. J is TRBJ1-6 and V is TRBV13; no reliable D call. CDR1 and CDR2 from the germline V gene are PRHDT and FYEKMQ (reference sequence). Trimming took 5 bases from V and 5 from J, leaving 7 bases between them. The CDR3 has 13 residues. CDR3 DNA: TGTGCCAGCAGCCCGTCTAATAATTCACCCCTCCACTTT. Encoded protein: CASSPSNNSPLHF.

This clonotype was found once. Here the CDR3 reads CAWSTGQAEETQYF. The CDR3 coding sequence is TGTGCCTGGAGTACGGGACAGGCGGAAGAGACCCAGTACTTC. This chain uses TRBV30 with TRBJ2-5; 8 bases line up with TRBD1. The J segment lost 3 bases and the V segment lost 2 bases, leaving 5 bases of the junction unmatched. Per germline, CDR1 GTSNPN and CDR2 SVGIG (reference sequence). This CDR3 has 14 residues. Full variable domain (outside the CDR3, taken from reference TRBV30 and TRBJ2-5): SQTIHQWPATLVQPVGSPLSLECTVEGTSNPNLYWYRQAAGRGLQLLFYSVGIGQISSEVPQNLSASRPQDRQFILSSKKLLLSDSGFYLCAWSTGQAEETQYFGPGTRLLVL.

The genes are TRBV10-3 and TRBJ2-5; the D is unclear. This CDR3 has 15 residues. Germline V gene lookup returns CDR1 ENHRY and CDR2 SYGVKD. With 4 bases removed from V and 0 bases from J, the gap between germline ends came to 12 bases. CDR3 DNA: TGTGCCATCAGTGGTGTGATAGCCGACCAAGAGACCCAGTACTTC. Amino acid sequence: CAISGVIADQETQYF.

The chain has TRBV4-3 and TRBJ1-4, with no clear D. This CDR3 has 14 residues. CDR1 LGHNA and CDR2 YSLEER come from the germline V gene. The V end lost 10 bases, the J end lost 12 bases, and 24 bases lay between the germline ends. Written as DNA, the CDR3 is TGCGCCACCCACAGCGGAGCGGCGGGAGAAGAACTGTTTTTT. Residues: CATHSGAAGEELFF.

The CDR3 loop is CSARDLRTTYQETQYF. The DNA of the CDR3 is TGCAGTGCTAGAGATCTAAGGACTACGTACCAAGAGACCCAGTACTTC. This sequence joins TRBV20-1 and TRBJ2-5; D might be TRBD2 (6 bases). The V and J ends lost 0 bases and 0 bases respectively, with 14 bases between them. The CDR3 loop spans 16 amino acids. In germline, CDR1 is DFQATT, CDR2 SNEGSKA (reference sequence).

The chain couples TRBV20-1 to TRBJ1-6; D call uncertain. Trimming pared 5 bases from V and 8 bases from J, leaving 19 bases between. Germline-derived CDR1 and CDR2 are DFQATT and SNEGSKA (reference sequence). This CDR3 is 15 amino acids long. CDR3 nucleotides: TGCAGTGCTGGCTCCACGCGAAGGCGGGATTCACCCCTCCACTTT. It translates to CSAGSTRRRDSPLHF.

In this sample, this clonotype turned up a few times. V and J are TRBV5-6 and TRBJ2-1; 7 nucleotides match TRBD1. Germline V gives CDR1 SGHDT, CDR2 YYEEEE. This CDR3 comprises 15 residues. Trimming at V came to 2 bases and at J to 2 bases, leaving 4 bases not matched to a gene. In nucleotides, the CDR3 is TGTGCCAGCAGCTTCGACAGGGTTCCCTACAATGAGCAGTTCTTC. This translates into CASSFDRVPYNEQFF.

The sample holds a few counts of this clonotype. This sequence joins TRBV7-2 and TRBJ2-3; 8 bases agree with TRBD2. Trimming took 5 bases from V and 4 from J; bases not matched to a gene: 5. The CDR3 has 14 amino acids. Germline lookup yields CDR1 SGHTA and CDR2 FQGNSA. The chain's CDR3 is CASSPRLASDTQYF. CDR3 DNA sequence: TGTGCCAGCAGCCCCAGACTAGCGTCAGATACGCAGTATTTT.

The chain couples TRBV6-6 to TRBJ2-5; 12 positions match TRBD2. Germline assignment: CDR1 MNHNY and CDR2 SVGAGI (reference sequence). This CDR3 contains 17 residues. The V gene end was trimmed by 0 bases and the J gene end by 4 bases; junction bases not matched to a gene: 6. The CDR3 sequence is CASSYSYGLAGIETQYF. DNA for the CDR3: TGTGCCAGCAGTTACTCCTATGGACTAGCGGGAATAGAGACCCAGTACTTC.

This chain connects TRBV9 to TRBJ2-5; D not resolved. Germline CDR1 is SGDLS and CDR2 is YYNGEE. The V end lost 0 bases, the J end lost 4 bases, and 10 bases lay between the germline ends. This CDR3 contains 14 residues. The CDR3 nucleotides are TGTGCCAGCAGCGTAGTTCCAAGCCTAGAGACCCAGTACTTC. Translating gives CASSVVPSLETQYF.

As to this clonotype: A much more abundant neighbour one base away suggests this may be a read error. This chain uses TRBV7-2 with TRBJ2-7, with unresolved D. Germline CDR1 reads SGHTA; CDR2 reads FQGNSA. This CDR3 spans 12 amino acids. The V and J ends lost 3 bases and 7 bases respectively, with 10 bases between them. The CDR3 nucleotides are TGTGCCAGCAGCTTCTCGCGGTGGGAGCAGTACTTC. Residues: CASSFSRWEQYF.

In this sample, this clonotype turned up many times. The chain recombines TRBV4-3 with TRBJ2-1; 9 positions agree with TRBD2. The germline CDR1 and CDR2 sequences are LGHNA and YSLEER. Trimming took 0 bases from V and 4 from J; bases not matched to a gene: 1. The CDR3 sequence is 15 residues long. CDR3 loop: CASSQDLAGYNEQFF. The CDR3 DNA follows: TGCGCCAGCAGCCAAGATCTAGCGGGGTACAATGAGCAGTTCTTC.

This clonotype occurred a few times. The chain has TRBV5-1 and TRBJ2-1, with D hard to call. Trimming removed 0 bases from V and 3 bases from J, with 13 bases in between. This CDR3 spans 16 amino acids. In germline, CDR1 is SGHRS, CDR2 YFSETQ. CDR3: CASSLVGREVYNEQFF. For the CDR3, the DNA is TGCGCCAGCAGCTTGGTCGGACGAGAGGTCTACAATGAGCAGTTCTTC.

The chain employs TRBV6-5 and TRBJ2-7; D is uncertain. Germline V gives CDR1 MNHEY, CDR2 SVGAGI. The CDR3 length is 13 residues. Trimming took 6 bases from V and 6 from J, leaving 15 bases between them. The CDR3 DNA sequence: TGTGCCAGCAGCCGCCCTAACACTCGCGAGCAGTACTTC. Its translation is CASSRPNTREQYF.

This clonotype was counted only a few times. The genes are TRBV6-2 or TRBV6-3 and TRBJ2-3, with D unclear. The CDR3 contains 14 residues. The V gene lost 0 bases and the J gene lost 10 bases, with 14 bases spanning the gap. Germline V gene data show CDR1 as MNHEY and CDR2 as SVGEGT. CDR3 sequence: CASSYSVSPIAQYF. The CDR3 DNA is TGTGCCAGCAGTTACTCGGTGTCCCCCATCGCGCAGTATTTT.

This chain connects TRBV20-1 to TRBJ2-7, with 13 bases identical to TRBD2. CDR1 and CDR2 (germline): DFQATT, SNEGSKA (reference sequence). The CDR3 is 14 residues long. V lost 3 bases and J lost 11; bases outside the gene matches: 10. In nucleotides, the CDR3 is TGCAGTGCTAGTGACCCGGGACTAGCGGGATTAAAGTACTTC. Translation: CSASDPGLAGLKYF.

The chain uses TRBV7-2 and TRBJ1-5; D call uncertain. CDR1 is SGHTA and CDR2 is FQGNSA in the germline V gene. V lost 5 bases and J lost 7, with 12 bases in between. The CDR3 length is 13 residues. CDR3 DNA sequence: TGTGCCAGCAGCCCGCCGGGGAAGCAGCCCCAGCATTTT. Translated: CASSPPGKQPQHF.

This clonotype was recorded a few times. This chain connects TRBV19 to TRBJ2-1; TRBD1 agrees at 9 bases. V shed 3 bases, J shed 3 bases, and the junction held 3 bases outside the gene matches. The CDR3 is 15 amino acids. Looked up from germline, CDR1 is LNHDA and CDR2 is SQIVND (reference sequence). The CDR3 is CASSIGTGIYNEQFF. The CDR3 DNA sequence: TGTGCCAGTAGTATTGGGACAGGGATCTACAATGAGCAGTTCTTC. The full variable domain, with the rest looked up from reference TRBV19 and TRBJ2-1, is DGGITQSPKYLFRKEGQNVTLSCEQNLNHDAMYWYRQDPGQGLRLIYYSQIVNDFQKGDIAEGYSVSREKKESFPLTVTSAQKNPTAFYLCASSIGTGIYNEQFFGPGTRLTVL.

The V gene is TRBV4-1, the J gene TRBJ2-5, with 7 nucleotides matching TRBD1. The germline V gene has CDR1 MGHRA and CDR2 YSYEKL. There are 16 residues in the CDR3. J was trimmed by 4 bases and V by 6 bases; bases with no gene match: 14. This chain's CDR3 is CASSKTGAPARETQYF. As DNA, the CDR3 is TGCGCCAGCAGTAAAACAGGGGCCCCGGCAAGAGAGACCCAGTACTTC.

This chain links TRBV12-3 or TRBV12-4 with TRBJ2-7; no firm D call. V lost 1 base and J 5 bases, leaving 12 bases between the germline ends. The CDR3 runs to 14 residues. The CDR3 sequence is CASSLVGPMNEQYF. CDR3 coding DNA: TGTGCCAGCAGTTTAGTAGGCCCGATGAACGAGCAGTACTTC.